This TCR beta chain was documented in a study of graft-versus-host responses after intestinal transplantation. The authors plated some 200,000 CFSE-labeled responder cells with some 200,000 irradiated, violet-dye-labeled stimulator cells. Clones were read by immunoSEQ multiplex PCR, and TCRdb kept only the in-frame ones, dropping some. The sample has roughly 13,000 clones, 30% to 35% seen once. This CDR3 is built from 12 residues. V gave up 0 bases and J gave up 4 bases, with 4 bases separating them. The germline V gene has CDR1 SGHKS and CDR2 YYEKEE (reference sequence). This clonotype was sampled from a human patient who received an intestinal transplant. This sample comprised alloreactive CD4+ T cells from a mixed lymphocyte reaction culture, obtained before intestinal transplant. This sample's subset: CFSE-low proliferating T cells sorted from approximately 6-day pre-transplant mixed lymphocyte reaction (GvH or HvG direction). This chain uses TRBV5-5 with TRBJ1-2, with D uncertain. The CDR3 spells CASSLDSYGYTF. CDR3 DNA sequence: TGTGCCAGCAGCTTGGACAGCTATGGCTACACCTTC.